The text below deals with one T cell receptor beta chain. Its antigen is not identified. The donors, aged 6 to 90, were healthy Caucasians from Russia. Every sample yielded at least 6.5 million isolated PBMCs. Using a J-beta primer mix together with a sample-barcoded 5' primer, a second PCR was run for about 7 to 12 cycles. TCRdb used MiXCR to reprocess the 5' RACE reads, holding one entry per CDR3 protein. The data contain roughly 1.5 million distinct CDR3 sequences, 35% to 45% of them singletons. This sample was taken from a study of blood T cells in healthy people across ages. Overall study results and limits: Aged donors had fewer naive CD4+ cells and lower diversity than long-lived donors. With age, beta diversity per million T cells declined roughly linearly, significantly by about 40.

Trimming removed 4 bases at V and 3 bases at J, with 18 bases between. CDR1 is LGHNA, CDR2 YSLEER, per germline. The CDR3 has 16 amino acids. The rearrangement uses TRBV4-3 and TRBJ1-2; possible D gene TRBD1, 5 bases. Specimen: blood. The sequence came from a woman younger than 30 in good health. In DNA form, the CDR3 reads TGCGCCAGCAGCCTAAGGGGAGATTTTAATTACTATGGCTACACCTTC. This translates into CASSLRGDFNYYGYTF.